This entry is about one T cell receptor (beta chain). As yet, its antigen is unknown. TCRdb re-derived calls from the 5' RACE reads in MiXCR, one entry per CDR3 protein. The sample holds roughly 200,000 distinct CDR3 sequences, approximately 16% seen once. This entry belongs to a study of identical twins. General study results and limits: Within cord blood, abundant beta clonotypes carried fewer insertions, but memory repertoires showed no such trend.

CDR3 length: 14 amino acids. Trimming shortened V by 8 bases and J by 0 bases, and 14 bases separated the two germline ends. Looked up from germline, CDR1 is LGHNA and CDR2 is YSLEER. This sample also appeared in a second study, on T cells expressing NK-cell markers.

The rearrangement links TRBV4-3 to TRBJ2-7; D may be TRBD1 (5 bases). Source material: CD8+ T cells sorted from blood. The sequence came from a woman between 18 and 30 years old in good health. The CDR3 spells CASSQGIHSYEQYF. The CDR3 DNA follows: TGCGCCAGCTCCCAGGGCATACACTCCTACGAGCAGTACTTC.